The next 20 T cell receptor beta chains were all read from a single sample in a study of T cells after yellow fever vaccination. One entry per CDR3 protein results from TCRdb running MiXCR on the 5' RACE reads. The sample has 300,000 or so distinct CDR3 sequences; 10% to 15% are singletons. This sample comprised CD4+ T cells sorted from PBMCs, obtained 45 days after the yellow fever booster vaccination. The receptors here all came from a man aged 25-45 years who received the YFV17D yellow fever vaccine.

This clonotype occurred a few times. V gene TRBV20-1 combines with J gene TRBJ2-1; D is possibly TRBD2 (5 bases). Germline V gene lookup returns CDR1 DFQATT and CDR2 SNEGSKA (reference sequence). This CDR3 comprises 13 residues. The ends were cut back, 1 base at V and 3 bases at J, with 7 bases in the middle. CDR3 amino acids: CSARASSYNEQFF. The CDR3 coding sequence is TGCAGTGCTAGAGCTAGCAGCTACAATGAGCAGTTCTTC.

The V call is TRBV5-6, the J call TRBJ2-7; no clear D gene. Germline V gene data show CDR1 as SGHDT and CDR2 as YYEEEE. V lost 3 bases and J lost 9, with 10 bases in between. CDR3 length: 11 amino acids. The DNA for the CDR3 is TGTGCCAGCAGCTCCTCAGGTCGGCAGTACTTC. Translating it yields CASSSSGRQYF.

This chain's CDR3 is CASSILTDTQYF. CDR3 DNA sequence: TGTGCCAGCAGCATCCTCACAGATACGCAGTATTTT. The rearrangement joins TRBV7-2 to TRBJ2-3; D unclear. Germline V gives CDR1 SGHTA, CDR2 FQGNSA. The length of the CDR3 is 12 residues. Trimming left V 5 bases short and J 2 bases short, with 5 bases between.

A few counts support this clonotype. The CDR3 nucleotides are TGCGCCAGCAGCCAGAATCGACAGGGGGCCTATCCTAGCACAGATACGCAGTATTTT. Amino acids: CASSQNRQGAYPSTDTQYF. V is TRBV4-3 and J is TRBJ2-3, with 10 nucleotides matching TRBD1. The germline V gene encodes CDR1 LGHNA and CDR2 YSLEER. The CDR3 totals 19 residues. J was trimmed by 0 bases and V by 3 bases; bases with no gene match: 12.

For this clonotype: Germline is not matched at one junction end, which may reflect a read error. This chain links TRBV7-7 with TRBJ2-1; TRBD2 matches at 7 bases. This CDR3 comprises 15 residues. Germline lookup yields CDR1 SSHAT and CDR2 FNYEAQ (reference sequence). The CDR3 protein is CASSPGGAGANEQFF. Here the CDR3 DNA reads TGTGCTAGCAGCCCGGGAGGTGCGGGAGCTAATGAGCAGTTCTTC.

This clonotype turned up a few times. Here the CDR3 DNA reads TGCGCCAGCAGTAGAAGCGGGCAAAGCACAGATACGCAGTATTTT. It yields the protein CASSRSGQSTDTQYF. V and J are TRBV5-1 and TRBJ2-3; D possibly corresponds to TRBD2 (6 bases). Trimming stripped 5 bases from V and 0 bases from J, with 13 bases between. The CDR3 length is 15 residues. Germline values: CDR1 SGHRS, CDR2 YFSETQ.

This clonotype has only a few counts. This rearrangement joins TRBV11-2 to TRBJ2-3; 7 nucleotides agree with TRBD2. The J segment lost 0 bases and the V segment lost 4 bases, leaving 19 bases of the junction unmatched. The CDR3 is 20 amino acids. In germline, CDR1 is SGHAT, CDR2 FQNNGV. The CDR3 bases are TGTGCCAGCAGCTCCCCGTCGATGGGAAGGAGCGGGACCAGCACAGATACGCAGTATTTT. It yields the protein CASSSPSMGRSGTSTDTQYF.

The CDR3 reads CASSLRSEGPYEQYF. DNA for the CDR3: TGTGCCAGCAGCTTACGCTCTGAGGGCCCCTACGAGCAGTACTTC. The chain uses TRBV7-2 and TRBJ2-7; possible D gene TRBD2, 5 bases. The CDR3 runs to 15 residues. The V end was cut by 2 bases, the J end by 2 bases, with 13 bases between. The germline gives CDR1 SGHTA, CDR2 FQGNSA.

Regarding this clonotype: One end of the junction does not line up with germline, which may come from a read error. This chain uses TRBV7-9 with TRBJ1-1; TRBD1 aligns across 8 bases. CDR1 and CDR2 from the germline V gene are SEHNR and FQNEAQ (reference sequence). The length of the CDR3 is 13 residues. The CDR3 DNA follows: TGTTCCAGCAGTTCCGGACAGGGTACTGAAGCTTTCTTT. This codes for CSSSSGQGTEAFF.

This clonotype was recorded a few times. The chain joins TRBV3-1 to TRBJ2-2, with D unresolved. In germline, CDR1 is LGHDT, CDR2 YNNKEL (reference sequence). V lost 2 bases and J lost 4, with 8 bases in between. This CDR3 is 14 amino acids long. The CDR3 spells CASSQRQFTGELFF. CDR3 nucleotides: TGTGCCAGCAGCCAACGGCAGTTCACCGGGGAGCTGTTTTTT.

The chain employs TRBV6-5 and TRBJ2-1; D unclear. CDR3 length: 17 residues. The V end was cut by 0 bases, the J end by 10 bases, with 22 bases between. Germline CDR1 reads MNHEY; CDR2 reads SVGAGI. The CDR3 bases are TGTGCCAGCAGTTACTCTACTCGTCACTCCGGCTTAGGAGAGCAGTTCTTC. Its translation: CASSYSTRHSGLGEQFF.

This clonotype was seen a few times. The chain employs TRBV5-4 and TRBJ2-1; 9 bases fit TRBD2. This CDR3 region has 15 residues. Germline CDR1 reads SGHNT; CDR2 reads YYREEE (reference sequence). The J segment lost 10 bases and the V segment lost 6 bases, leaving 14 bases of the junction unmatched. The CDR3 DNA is TGTGCCAGCACGCCTGAGGTAGCGGGGGCTCGGGAGCAGTTCTTC. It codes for CASTPEVAGAREQFF.

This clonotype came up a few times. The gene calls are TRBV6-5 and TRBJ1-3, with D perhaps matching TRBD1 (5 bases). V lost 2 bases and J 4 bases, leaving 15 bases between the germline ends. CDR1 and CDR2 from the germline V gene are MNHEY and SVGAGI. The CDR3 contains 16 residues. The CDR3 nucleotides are TGTGCCAGCAGTTACATGGACAAGAAGGGCGGAAACACCATATATTTT. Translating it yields CASSYMDKKGGNTIYF.

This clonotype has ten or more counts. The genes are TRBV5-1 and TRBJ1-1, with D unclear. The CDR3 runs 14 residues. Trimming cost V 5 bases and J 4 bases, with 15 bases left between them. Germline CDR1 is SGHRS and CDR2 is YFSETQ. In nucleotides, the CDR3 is TGCGCCAGCAGGGTGGTAGCTGGAAGCACTGAAGCTTTCTTT. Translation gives CASRVVAGSTEAFF.

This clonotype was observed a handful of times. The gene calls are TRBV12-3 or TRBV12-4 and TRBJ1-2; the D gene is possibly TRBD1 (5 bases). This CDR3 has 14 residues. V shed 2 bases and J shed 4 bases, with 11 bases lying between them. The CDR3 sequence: CASSLTGGGYGYTF. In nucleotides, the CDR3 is TGTGCCAGCAGTTTAACCGGGGGAGGCTATGGCTACACCTTC.

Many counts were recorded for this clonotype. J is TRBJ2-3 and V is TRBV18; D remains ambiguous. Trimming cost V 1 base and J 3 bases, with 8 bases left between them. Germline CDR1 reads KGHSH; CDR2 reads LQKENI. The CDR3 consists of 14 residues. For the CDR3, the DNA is TGTGCCAGCTCACCACGCGTAGGTACAGATACGCAGTATTTT. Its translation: CASSPRVGTDTQYF.

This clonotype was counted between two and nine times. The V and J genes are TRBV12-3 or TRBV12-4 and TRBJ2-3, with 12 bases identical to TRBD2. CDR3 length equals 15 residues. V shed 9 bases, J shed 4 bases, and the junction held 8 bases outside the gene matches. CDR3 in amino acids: CASPLTSGSPDTQYF. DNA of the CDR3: TGTGCCAGTCCTCTGACTAGCGGGAGCCCAGATACGCAGTATTTT.

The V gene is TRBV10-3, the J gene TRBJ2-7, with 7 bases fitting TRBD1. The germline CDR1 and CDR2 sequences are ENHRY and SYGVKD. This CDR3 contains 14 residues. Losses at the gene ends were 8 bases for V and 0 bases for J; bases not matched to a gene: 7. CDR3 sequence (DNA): TGTGCCATCCTTAGGGACAGAGCCTCCTACGAGCAGTACTTC. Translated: CAILRDRASYEQYF.

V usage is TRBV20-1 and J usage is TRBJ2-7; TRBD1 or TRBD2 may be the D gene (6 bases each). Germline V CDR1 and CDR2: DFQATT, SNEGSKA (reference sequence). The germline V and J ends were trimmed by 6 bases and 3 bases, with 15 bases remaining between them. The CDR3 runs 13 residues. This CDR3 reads CSAAAGQDYEQYF. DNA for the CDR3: TGCAGTGCCGCTGCGGGACAAGACTACGAGCAGTACTTC.

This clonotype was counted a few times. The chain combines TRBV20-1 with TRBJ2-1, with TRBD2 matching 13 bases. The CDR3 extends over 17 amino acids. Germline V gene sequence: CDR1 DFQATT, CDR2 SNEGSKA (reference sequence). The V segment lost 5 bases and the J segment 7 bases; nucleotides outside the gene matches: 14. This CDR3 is CSADRGGTSGRGNEQFF. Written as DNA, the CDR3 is TGCAGTGCTGACAGGGGGGGAACTAGCGGGAGGGGGAATGAGCAGTTCTTC.